The next 13 T cell receptor beta chains were all read from a single sample in a study of blood T cell repertoires in COVID-19. The table came from immunoSEQ multiplex PCR; TCRdb's copy has only in-frame clones and leaves some out. The sample carries 70,000 to 80,000 clones, roughly 87% recorded once. The sequencing input was peripheral blood. The receptors derive from a woman in her fifties or sixties with acute or convalescent COVID-19.

The chain employs TRBV24-1 and TRBJ2-2, with D uncertain. CDR3 length equals 18 residues. V was clipped by 1 base and J by 1 base, with 15 bases between them. Per germline, CDR1 KGHDR and CDR2 SFDVKD. As DNA, the CDR3 is TGTGCCACCAGTGATTTTTCCGGGTTTAGTTGGAACACCGGGGAGCTGTTTTTT. Its protein product is CATSDFSGFSWNTGELFF.

This chain connects TRBV18 to TRBJ1-1; possible D gene TRBD1, 5 bases. There are 14 residues in the CDR3. Trimming removed 3 bases at V and 0 bases at J, with 8 bases between. Germline-derived CDR1 and CDR2 are KGHSH and LQKENI. In nucleotides, the CDR3 is TGTGCCAGCTCACCTTTGACAGTGAACACTGAAGCTTTCTTT. The encoded protein is CASSPLTVNTEAFF. Full variable domain (missing parts from reference TRBV18 and TRBJ1-1): NAGVMQNPRHLVRRRGQEARLRCSPMKGHSHVYWYRQLPEEGLKFMVYLQKENIIDESGMPKERFSAEFPKEGPSILRIQQVVRGDSAAYFCASSPLTVNTEAFFGQGTRLTVV.

The chain has TRBV5-5 and TRBJ2-7; D is undetermined. The CDR3 is 15 residues long. Germline CDR1 reads SGHKS; CDR2 reads YYEKEE (reference sequence). V shed 1 base and J shed 1 base, with 12 bases lying between them. This chain's CDR3 is CASSLRSILSYEQYF. The CDR3 coding sequence is TGTGCCAGCAGCTTGCGGAGCATTTTGTCCTACGAGCAGTACTTC.

The J gene is TRBJ1-5, the V gene TRBV6-5, with 7 bases identical to TRBD1. The CDR3 sequence is 15 residues long. Trimming took 6 bases from V and 4 from J; bases not matched to a gene: 9. Germline CDR1 reads MNHEY; CDR2 reads SVGAGI. The CDR3 here is CASSLDRSGNQPQHF. In nucleotides, the CDR3 is TGTGCCAGCAGCTTGGACAGGTCGGGTAATCAGCCCCAGCATTTT.

The chain is built from TRBV11-2 and TRBJ2-1; TRBD2 matches at 11 bases. The CDR3 runs to 15 residues. After removal of 3 bases from V and 6 bases from J, the junction contained 4 bases not matched to a gene. The germline V gene has CDR1 SGHAT and CDR2 FQNNGV. The CDR3 region is CASSFGTSGLNEQFF. The CDR3 DNA sequence: TGTGCCAGCAGCTTCGGGACTAGCGGTCTCAATGAGCAGTTCTTC.

This chain connects TRBV28 to TRBJ2-7; 9 bases are a match to TRBD1. This CDR3 is 15 amino acids long. Germline V lookup: CDR1 MDHEN, CDR2 SYDVKM. Trimming took 4 bases from V and 5 from J; bases not matched to a gene: 9. CDR3 DNA: TGTGCCAGCAGTTGGGGGGACAGGGAAGTTGACGAGCAGTACTTC. This gives the protein CASSWGDREVDEQYF.

This clone was counted a few times. The V and J genes are TRBV11-1 and TRBJ2-2; TRBD2 aligns across 12 bases. Germline loops: CDR1 SGHAT, CDR2 FQDESV (reference sequence). The length of the CDR3 is 16 residues. V trimming: 1 base; J trimming: 4 bases; junction bases outside the gene matches: 1. The CDR3 bases are TGTGCCAGCAGCTTAGGGACTAGCGGGGTCACCGGGGAGCTGTTTTTT. Protein sequence: CASSLGTSGVTGELFF.

V is TRBV7-2 and J is TRBJ2-5; 10 bases are a match to TRBD2. Germline trimming cut 2 bases from V and 4 bases from J; bases unmatched to any gene: 10. Germline V gives CDR1 SGHTA, CDR2 FQGNSA. The CDR3 covers 17 residues. The CDR3 coding sequence is TGTGCCAGCAGCTTATCTCACCTAGCGGGAGTGGTAGAGACCCAGTACTTC. Translating it yields CASSLSHLAGVVETQYF.

This clone occurred once. This chain links TRBV18 with TRBJ2-4; TRBD1 might be the D (6 bases). V lost 3 bases, J lost 5 bases, and 11 bases lay in between. Germline CDR1 reads KGHSH; CDR2 reads LQKENI. The CDR3 runs to 14 residues. CDR3 DNA sequence: TGTGCCAGCTCACCTACTCAGGGGCAAAACATTCAGTACTTC. Its translation: CASSPTQGQNIQYF.

J is TRBJ1-1 and V is TRBV10-1; possibly TRBD1 for D (5 bases). V was pared by 11 bases and J by 4 bases, with 11 bases between. The CDR3 consists of 11 residues. The V gene's germline CDR1 is WNHNN and CDR2 SYGVQD (reference sequence). CDR3 sequence: CADRGGTEAFF. CDR3 sequence (DNA): TGCGCCGACCGGGGGGGCACTGAAGCTTTCTTT.

The chain couples TRBV4-1 to TRBJ1-4; D unresolved. V gave up 0 bases and J gave up 10 bases, with 9 bases separating them. Germline V gives CDR1 MGHRA, CDR2 YSYEKL. CDR3 length: 13 amino acids. The CDR3 sequence: CASSQDRRAKLFF. The CDR3 DNA is TGCGCCAGCAGCCAAGATCGCCGAGCAAAACTGTTTTTT.

The chain carries TRBV30 and TRBJ2-7, with D uncertain. Trimming removed 0 bases from V and 1 base from J, with 7 bases in between. Germline lookup yields CDR1 GTSNPN and CDR2 SVGIG (reference sequence). This CDR3 is built from 13 residues. The CDR3 here is CAWSVGRSYEQYF. The CDR3 DNA reads as TGTGCCTGGAGTGTGGGCCGGTCCTACGAGCAGTACTTC.

The chain combines TRBV6-6 with TRBJ1-2, with D uncertain. CDR1 is MNHNY and CDR2 is SVGAGI in the germline V gene (reference sequence). The CDR3 is made up of 12 amino acids. Trimming left V 6 bases short and J 2 bases short, with 7 bases between. The CDR3 nucleotides are TGTGCCAGCAGGGGCAGAAACTATGGCTACACCTTC. It translates to CASRGRNYGYTF.